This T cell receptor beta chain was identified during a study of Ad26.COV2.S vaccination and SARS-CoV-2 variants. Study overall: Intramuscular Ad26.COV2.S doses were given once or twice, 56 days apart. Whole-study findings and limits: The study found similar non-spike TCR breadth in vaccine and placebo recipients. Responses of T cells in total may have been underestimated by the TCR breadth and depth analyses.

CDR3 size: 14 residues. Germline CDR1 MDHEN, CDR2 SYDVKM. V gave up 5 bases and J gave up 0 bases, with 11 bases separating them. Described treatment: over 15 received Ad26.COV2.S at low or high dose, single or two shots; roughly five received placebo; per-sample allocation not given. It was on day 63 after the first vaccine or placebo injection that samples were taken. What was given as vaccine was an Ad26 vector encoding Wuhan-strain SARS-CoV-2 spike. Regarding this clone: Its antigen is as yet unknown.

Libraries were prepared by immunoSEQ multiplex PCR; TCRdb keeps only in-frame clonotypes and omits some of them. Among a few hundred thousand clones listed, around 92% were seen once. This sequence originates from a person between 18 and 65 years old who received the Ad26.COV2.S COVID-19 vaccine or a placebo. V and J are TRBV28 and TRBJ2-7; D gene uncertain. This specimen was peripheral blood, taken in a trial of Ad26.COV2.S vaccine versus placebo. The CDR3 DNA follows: TGTGCCAGCAGTGAACTCGACGGCTCCTACGAGCAGTACTTC. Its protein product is CASSELDGSYEQYF.